Below, 14 T cell receptor beta chains from the same sample are listed, as sequenced in a study of OX40 agonist ivuxolimab in advanced cancers. Assay used: immunoSEQ multiplex PCR; TCRdb lists only in-frame clones, some missing. The repertoire consists of approximately 30,000 clones, with around nine tenths occurring once and the leading ten covering more than 20%. Source: CD4+ or CD8+ T cells sorted from blood, taken in a trial of the OX40 agonist ivuxolimab. The receptors come from an adult with an advanced solid tumor such as melanoma, head and neck, liver or kidney cancer.

The chain employs TRBV2 and TRBJ1-1, with a possible D match to TRBD1 (5 bases). Germline-derived CDR1 and CDR2 are SNHLY and FYNNEI. The ends were cut back, 7 bases at V and 1 base at J, with 13 bases in the middle. The CDR3 consists of 14 residues. The CDR3, as DNA: TGTGCCAGCACCCCGGGGGGTTGGAACACTGAAGCTTTCTTT. Encoded protein: CASTPGGWNTEAFF.

This sequence joins TRBV7-8 and TRBJ2-7; no clear D gene. Trimming left V 5 bases short and J 2 bases short, with 13 bases between. This CDR3 is 14 amino acids long. Germline-derived CDR1 and CDR2 are SGHVS and FQNEAQ. The CDR3 is CASSLLARAYEQYF. CDR3 DNA sequence: TGTGCCAGCAGCCTACTGGCTAGGGCCTACGAGCAGTACTTC.

V and J are TRBV7-9 and TRBJ2-1; the D is unclear. The CDR3 spans 15 residues. V was shortened by 2 bases and J by 10 bases, with 18 bases between the two germline ends. CDR1 and CDR2 from the germline V gene are SEHNR and FQNEAQ (reference sequence). The CDR3 bases are TGTGCCAGCAGCTTAATGTCTGGGCCAACCGCGGAGCAGTTCTTC. Translated: CASSLMSGPTAEQFF.

This clone has only a few counts. The chain couples TRBV19 to TRBJ2-7; 7 bases align to TRBD2. CDR1 is LNHDA and CDR2 is SQIVND in the germline V gene (reference sequence). Losses at the gene ends were 5 bases for V and 2 bases for J; bases not matched to a gene: 15. The CDR3 loop spans 17 amino acids. The CDR3 reads CASSPNYPAAGAYEQYF. In DNA form, the CDR3 reads TGTGCCAGTAGTCCCAACTACCCCGCGGCGGGAGCCTACGAGCAGTACTTC.

The V and J genes are TRBV5-5 and TRBJ1-3; TRBD1 might be the D (6 bases). Germline-derived CDR1 and CDR2 are SGHKS and YYEKEE (reference sequence). V was trimmed by 0 bases and J by 2 bases, leaving 12 bases between them. The length of the CDR3 is 16 residues. For the CDR3, the DNA is TGTGCCAGCAGCTTGGACAGGGTCTTCCCTGGAAACACCATATATTTT. This gives the protein CASSLDRVFPGNTIYF.

V is TRBV13 and J is TRBJ2-1; D gene ambiguous. CDR1 is PRHDT and CDR2 is FYEKMQ in the germline V gene (reference sequence). V was clipped by 4 bases and J by 2 bases, with 12 bases between them. The CDR3 is 15 amino acids. CDR3 sequence: CASSSDGPTYNEQFF. CDR3 in DNA: TGTGCCAGCAGCTCCGACGGACCAACCTACAATGAGCAGTTCTTC.

The chain carries TRBV10-3 and TRBJ1-1; D is possibly TRBD1 (6 bases). This CDR3 region has 15 residues. Germline loops: CDR1 ENHRY, CDR2 SYGVKD. V was pared by 4 bases and J by 1 base, with 13 bases between. The CDR3 region is CAISGGMTGNTEAFF. In DNA form, the CDR3 reads TGTGCCATCAGTGGGGGAATGACAGGGAACACTGAAGCTTTCTTT.

The rearrangement joins TRBV27 to TRBJ2-7, with D possibly matching TRBD1 (6 bases). This CDR3 comprises 16 residues. Germline CDR1 is MNHEY and CDR2 is SMNVEV (reference sequence). V lost 6 bases, J lost 5 bases, and 23 bases lay in between. CDR3 region: CASSSATGPTYHEQYF. CDR3 sequence (DNA): TGTGCCAGCAGCTCAGCGACAGGCCCTACCTATCACGAGCAGTACTTC.

The CDR3 here is CASSPTVGGYEQYF. For the CDR3, the DNA is TGTGCCAGCAGTCCGACAGTTGGGGGCTACGAGCAGTACTTC. The chain carries TRBV27 and TRBJ2-7; either TRBD1 or TRBD2 may fit D (5 bases each). The V gene's germline CDR1 is MNHEY and CDR2 SMNVEV (reference sequence). Trimming took off 5 bases at V and 3 bases at J, with 14 bases between the two ends. The CDR3 is 14 residues long.

V is TRBV6-6 and J is TRBJ2-7; D ambiguous. The CDR3 loop spans 13 amino acids. Germline values: CDR1 MNHNY, CDR2 SVGAGI (reference sequence). V was clipped by 2 bases and J by 1 base, with 6 bases between them. Here the CDR3 DNA reads TGTGCCAGCAGTTACATGCTTTCCTACGAGCAGTACTTC. Translated: CASSYMLSYEQYF.

The chain couples TRBV2 to TRBJ2-7; no firm D call. With 2 bases removed from V and 4 bases from J, the gap between germline ends came to 9 bases. This CDR3 is built from 13 residues. Germline V CDR1 and CDR2: SNHLY, FYNNEI. DNA for the CDR3: TGTGCCAGCAGTGAACCGACTTGGTACGAGCAGTACTTC. This codes for CASSEPTWYEQYF.

The chain employs TRBV6-1 and TRBJ2-1, with D perhaps being TRBD1 or TRBD2 (5 bases each). V was clipped by 4 bases and J by 7 bases, with 17 bases between them. Germline values: CDR1 MNHNS, CDR2 SASEGT. The CDR3 is made up of 15 amino acids. The CDR3: CASSVGRAQQNEQFF. CDR3 DNA sequence: TGTGCCAGCAGTGTGGGACGGGCCCAACAGAATGAGCAGTTCTTC.

This CDR3 reads CASSRFAGEVYEQYF. DNA for the CDR3: TGTGCCAGCAGCCGCTTCGCAGGGGAGGTGTACGAGCAGTACTTC. V and J are TRBV11-2 and TRBJ2-5; the D call may be TRBD1 or TRBD2 (6 bases each). The DNA matches TRBJ2-7 better at its end, which makes the J call doubtful. The CDR3 length is 15 residues. Per germline, CDR1 SGHAT and CDR2 FQNNGV.

V is TRBV19 and J is TRBJ2-1; 14 bases are shared with TRBD2. Trimming removed 2 bases from V and 8 bases from J; junction bases left unmatched: 8. Germline V CDR1 and CDR2: LNHDA, SQIVND (reference sequence). The CDR3 runs 17 residues. The CDR3 region is CASSIRTSGRFTHEQFF. In nucleotides, the CDR3 is TGTGCCAGTAGTATACGGACTAGCGGGAGGTTTACCCATGAGCAGTTCTTC.